This TCR beta chain is drawn from a study of OX40 agonist ivuxolimab in advanced cancers. Overall study: The eligibility criteria allowed prior anti-PD-1, anti-PD-L1 or anti-CTLA-4 therapy, and about 40% had some. The study, taken as a whole, reports: Partial responders at 0.1-3.0 mg/kg showed near-lowest clonal expansion. The antigen specificity of the peripheral T cells (those that were expanded) was not determined.

Unmatched junction bases numbered 11, after V lost 4 bases and J lost 5 bases. The CDR3 runs to 17 residues. Germline CDR1 and CDR2: SGHVS and FNYEAQ. As for this clone: Antigen specificity is unknown.

Data came from immunoSEQ multiplex PCR; TCRdb stores just in-frame clones and leaves some out. The sample lists 95,000 to 150,000 clones, just over 90% occurring once. The rearrangement links TRBV7-6 to TRBJ2-1, with TRBD1 identical over 10 bases. The sequence was collected from an adult with an advanced solid tumor such as melanoma, head and neck, liver or kidney cancer. The specimen comprised CD4+ or CD8+ T cells sorted from blood, sampled in a trial of the OX40 agonist ivuxolimab. For the CDR3, the DNA is TGTGCCAGCAGCTCCTCCCTTAGACAGGGGGCCCACAATGAGCAGTTCTTC. Its translation is CASSSSLRQGAHNEQFF.